This TCR beta chain appears in the sequencing data of a study of naive and memory T cell subsets. The CDR3 runs 16 residues. Germline CDR1 MDHEN, CDR2 SYDVKM. V gave up 6 bases and J gave up 7 bases; unmatched junction bases: 10. Both TRBC1 and TRBC2 were covered by a beta constant-region primer of two equimolar oligonucleotides. Ligated cDNA was amplified by four rounds of PCR with nested alpha and beta constant-region primers and SP2. TCRdb reanalysed the UMI-ligation and nested PCR reads using MiXCR and keeps one entry per CDR3 protein. Of 25,000 to 40,000 distinct CDR3 sequences detected, under 20% appear once; the ten largest clones hold around 3.4%. Points from the study as a whole: From naive to CM, EM and EMRA, diversity decreased and Gini increased. Over 85% of naive TCR sequences appeared only once, unlike memory subsets. The power law exponent of TCR abundance differed between naive and memory cells.

Cells stained for CD3, CD4, CD8, CD45RA, CD27 and viability were sorted into four CD45RA/CD27 subsets. This clonotype occurred a few times. Its target is not known. This clonotype originated in a human donor in good health. The sample taken for sequencing was effector memory CD4+ T cells from blood. Subset noted: effector memory, CD45RA- CD27-. J is TRBJ2-7 and V is TRBV28; the match to TRBD2 covers 15 bases. CDR3 region: CASSAAGLAGGGEQYF. The DNA for the CDR3 is TGTGCCAGCAGCGCGGCGGGACTAGCGGGGGGAGGGGAGCAGTACTTC.